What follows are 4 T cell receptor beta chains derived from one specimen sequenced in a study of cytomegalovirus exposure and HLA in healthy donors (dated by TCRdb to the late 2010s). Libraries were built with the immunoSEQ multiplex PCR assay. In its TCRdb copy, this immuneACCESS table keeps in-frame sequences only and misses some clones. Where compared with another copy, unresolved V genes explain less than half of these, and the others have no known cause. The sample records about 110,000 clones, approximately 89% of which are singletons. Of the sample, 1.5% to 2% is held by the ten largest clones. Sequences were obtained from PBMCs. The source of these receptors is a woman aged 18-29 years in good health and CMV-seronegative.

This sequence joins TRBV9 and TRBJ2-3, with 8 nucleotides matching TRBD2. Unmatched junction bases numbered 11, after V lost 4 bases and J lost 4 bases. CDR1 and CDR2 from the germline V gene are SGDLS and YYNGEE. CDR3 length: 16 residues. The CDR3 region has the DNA TGTGCCAGCAGCCGCCCCGGGACTAGTCTCTCAGATACGCAGTATTTT. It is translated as CASSRPGTSLSDTQYF.

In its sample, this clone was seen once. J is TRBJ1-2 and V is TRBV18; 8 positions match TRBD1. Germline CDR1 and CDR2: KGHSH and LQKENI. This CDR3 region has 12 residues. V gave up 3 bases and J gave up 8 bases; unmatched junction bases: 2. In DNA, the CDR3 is TGTGCCAGCTCACCGGACAGGGACGGCTACACCTTC. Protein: CASSPDRDGYTF.

The CDR3 is CASSSRGLADNEQFF. In DNA, the CDR3 is TGTGCCAGCAGCTCCCGAGGACTAGCTGACAATGAGCAGTTCTTC. This chain connects TRBV5-4 to TRBJ2-1; 8 bases map to TRBD2. The CDR3 runs to 15 residues. Germline trimming cut 3 bases from V and 5 bases from J; bases unmatched to any gene: 7. Germline CDR1 and CDR2: SGHNT and YYREEE (reference sequence).

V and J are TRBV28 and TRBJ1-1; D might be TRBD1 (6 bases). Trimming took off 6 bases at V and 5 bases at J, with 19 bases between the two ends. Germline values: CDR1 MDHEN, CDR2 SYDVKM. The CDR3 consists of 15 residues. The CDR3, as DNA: TGTGCCAGCAGCCCAGCCCACAGGGTAGGGACTGAAGCTTTCTTT. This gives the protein CASSPAHRVGTEAFF.